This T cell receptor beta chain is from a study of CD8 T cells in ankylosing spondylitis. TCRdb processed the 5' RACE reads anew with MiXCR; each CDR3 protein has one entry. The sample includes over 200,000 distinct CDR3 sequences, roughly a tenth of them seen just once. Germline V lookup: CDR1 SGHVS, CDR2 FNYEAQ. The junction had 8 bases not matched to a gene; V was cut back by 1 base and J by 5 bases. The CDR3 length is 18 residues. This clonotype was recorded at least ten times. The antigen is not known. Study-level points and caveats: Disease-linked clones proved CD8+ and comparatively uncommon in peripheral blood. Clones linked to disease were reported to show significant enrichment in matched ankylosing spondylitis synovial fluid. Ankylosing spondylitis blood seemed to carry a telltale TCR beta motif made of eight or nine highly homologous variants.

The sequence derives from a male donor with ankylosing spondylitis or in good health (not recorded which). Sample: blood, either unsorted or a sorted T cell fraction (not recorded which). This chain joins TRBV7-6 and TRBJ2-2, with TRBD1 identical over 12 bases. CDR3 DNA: TGTGCCAGCAGCTTAGGAGGGACAGGGGGCTACCCGACCGGGGAGCTGTTTTTT. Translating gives CASSLGGTGGYPTGELFF. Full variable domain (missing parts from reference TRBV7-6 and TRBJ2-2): GAGVSQSPRYKVTKRGQDVALRCDPISGHVSLYWYRQALGQGPEFLTYFNYEAQQDKSGLPNDRFSAERPEGSISTLTIQRTEQRDSAMYRCASSLGGTGGYPTGELFFGEGSRLTVL.